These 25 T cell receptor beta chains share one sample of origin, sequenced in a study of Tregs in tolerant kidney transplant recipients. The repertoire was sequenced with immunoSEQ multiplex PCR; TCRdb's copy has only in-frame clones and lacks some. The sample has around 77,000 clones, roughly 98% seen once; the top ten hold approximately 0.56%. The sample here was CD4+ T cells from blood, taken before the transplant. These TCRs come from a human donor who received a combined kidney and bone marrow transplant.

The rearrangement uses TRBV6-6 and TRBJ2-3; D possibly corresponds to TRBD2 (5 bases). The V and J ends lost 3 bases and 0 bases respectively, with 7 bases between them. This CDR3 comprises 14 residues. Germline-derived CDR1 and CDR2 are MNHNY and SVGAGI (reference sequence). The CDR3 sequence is CASSYGSSTDTQYF. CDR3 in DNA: TGTGCCAGCAGTTATGGGAGTAGCACAGATACGCAGTATTTT.

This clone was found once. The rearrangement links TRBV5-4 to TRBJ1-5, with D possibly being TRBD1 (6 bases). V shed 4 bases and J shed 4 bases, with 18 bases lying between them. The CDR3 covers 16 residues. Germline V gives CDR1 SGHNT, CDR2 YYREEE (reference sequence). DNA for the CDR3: TGTGCCAGCAGCGTATCCCCAGGGGTGAGGAATCAGCCCCAGCATTTT. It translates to CASSVSPGVRNQPQHF.

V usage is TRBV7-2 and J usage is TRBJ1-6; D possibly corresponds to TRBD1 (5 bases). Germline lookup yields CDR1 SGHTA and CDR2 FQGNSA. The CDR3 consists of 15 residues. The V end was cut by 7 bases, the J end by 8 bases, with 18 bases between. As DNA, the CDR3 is TGTGCCAGCACCCGATTCCGGACGGGGGATTCACCCCTCCACTTT. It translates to CASTRFRTGDSPLHF. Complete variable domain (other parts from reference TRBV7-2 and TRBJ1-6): GAGVSQSPSNKVTEKGKDVELRCDPISGHTALYWYRQSLGQGLEFLIYFQGNSAPDKSGLPSDRFSAERTGGSVSTLTIQRTQQEDSAVYLCASTRFRTGDSPLHFGNGTRLTVT.

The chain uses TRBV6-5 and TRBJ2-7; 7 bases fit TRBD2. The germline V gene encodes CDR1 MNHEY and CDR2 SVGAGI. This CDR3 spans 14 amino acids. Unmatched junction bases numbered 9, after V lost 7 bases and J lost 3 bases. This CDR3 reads CASKVAGDLYEQYF. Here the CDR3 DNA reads TGTGCCAGCAAGGTTGCGGGGGACCTCTACGAGCAGTACTTC.

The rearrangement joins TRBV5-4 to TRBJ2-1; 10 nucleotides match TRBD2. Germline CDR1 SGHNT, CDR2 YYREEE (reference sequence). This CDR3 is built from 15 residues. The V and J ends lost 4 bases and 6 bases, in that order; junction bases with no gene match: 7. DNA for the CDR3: TGTGCCAGCAGCGGCGGACTAGCGGACCTCAATGAGCAGTTCTTC. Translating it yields CASSGGLADLNEQFF.

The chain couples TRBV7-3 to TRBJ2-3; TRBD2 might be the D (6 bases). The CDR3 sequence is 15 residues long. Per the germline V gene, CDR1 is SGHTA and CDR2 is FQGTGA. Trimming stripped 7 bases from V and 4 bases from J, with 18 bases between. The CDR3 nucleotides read TGTGCCAGCACCCCTAGGGCCGGGAGTGCAGATACGCAGTATTTT. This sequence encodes CASTPRAGSADTQYF.

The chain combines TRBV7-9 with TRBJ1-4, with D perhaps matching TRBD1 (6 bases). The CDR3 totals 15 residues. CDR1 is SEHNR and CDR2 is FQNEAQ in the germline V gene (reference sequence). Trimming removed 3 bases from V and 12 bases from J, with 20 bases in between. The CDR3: CASSLDGGGRLELFF. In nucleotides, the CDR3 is TGTGCCAGCAGCTTGGACGGCGGGGGCAGGTTAGAACTGTTTTTT.

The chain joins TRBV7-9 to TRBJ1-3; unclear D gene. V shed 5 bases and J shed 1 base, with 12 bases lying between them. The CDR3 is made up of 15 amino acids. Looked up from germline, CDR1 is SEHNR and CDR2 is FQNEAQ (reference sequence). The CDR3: CASSPNTVSGNTIYF. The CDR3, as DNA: TGTGCCAGCAGCCCCAATACTGTATCTGGAAACACCATATATTTT.

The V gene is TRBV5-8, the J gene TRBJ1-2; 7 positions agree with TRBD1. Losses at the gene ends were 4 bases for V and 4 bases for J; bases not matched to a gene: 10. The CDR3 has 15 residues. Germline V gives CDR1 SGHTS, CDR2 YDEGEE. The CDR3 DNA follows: TGTGCCAGCAGCCTTGACAGGGCTGGGGGCTATGGCTACACCTTC. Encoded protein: CASSLDRAGGYGYTF.

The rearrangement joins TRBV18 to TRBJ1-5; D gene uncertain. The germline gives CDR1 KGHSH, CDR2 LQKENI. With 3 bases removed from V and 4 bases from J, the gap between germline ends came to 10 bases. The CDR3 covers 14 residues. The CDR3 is CASSPLDGNQPQHF. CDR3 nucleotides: TGTGCCAGCTCACCCCTCGACGGGAATCAGCCCCAGCATTTT.

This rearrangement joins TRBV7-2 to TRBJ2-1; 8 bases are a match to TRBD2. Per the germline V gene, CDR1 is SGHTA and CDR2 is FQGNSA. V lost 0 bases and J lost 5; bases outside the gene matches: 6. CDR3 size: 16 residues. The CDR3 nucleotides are TGTGCCAGCAGCTTAGCGGGTAGCGGGGTGAACAATGAGCAGTTCTTC. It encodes CASSLAGSGVNNEQFF.

The CDR3 loop reads CASTMGQGGRETQYF. Here the CDR3 DNA reads TGTGCCAGCACCATGGGACAGGGGGGAAGAGAGACCCAGTACTTC. The rearrangement links TRBV11-3 to TRBJ2-5, with 11 bases fitting TRBD1. This CDR3 has 15 amino acids. V lost 7 bases to trimming and J lost 4 bases; unmatched junction nucleotides: 8. Germline values: CDR1 SGHNT, CDR2 YENEEA.

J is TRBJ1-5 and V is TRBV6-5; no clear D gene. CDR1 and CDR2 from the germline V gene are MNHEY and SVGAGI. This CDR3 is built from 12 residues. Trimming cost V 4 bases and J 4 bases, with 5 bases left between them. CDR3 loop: CASSSVNQPQHF. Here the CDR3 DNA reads TGTGCCAGCAGTTCCGTAAATCAGCCCCAGCATTTT.

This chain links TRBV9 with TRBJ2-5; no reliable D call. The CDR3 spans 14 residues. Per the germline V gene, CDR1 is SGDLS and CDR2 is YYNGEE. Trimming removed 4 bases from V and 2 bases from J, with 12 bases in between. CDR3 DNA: TGTGCCAGCAGCTACCGACTGGAGCAAGAGACCCAGTACTTC. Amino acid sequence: CASSYRLEQETQYF.

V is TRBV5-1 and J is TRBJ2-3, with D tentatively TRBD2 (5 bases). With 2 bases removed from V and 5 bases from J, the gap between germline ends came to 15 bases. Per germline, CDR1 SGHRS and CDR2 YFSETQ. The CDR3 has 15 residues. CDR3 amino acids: CASSFLQADGDTQYF. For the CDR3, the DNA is TGCGCCAGCAGCTTCCTCCAAGCGGATGGAGATACGCAGTATTTT.

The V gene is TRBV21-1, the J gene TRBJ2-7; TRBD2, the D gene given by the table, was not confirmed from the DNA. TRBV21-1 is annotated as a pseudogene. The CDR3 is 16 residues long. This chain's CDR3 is CASSSRRSRISYEQYF. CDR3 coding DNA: TGTGCCAGCAGCTCCCGTCGAAGTAGAATCTCCTACGAGCAGTACTTC.

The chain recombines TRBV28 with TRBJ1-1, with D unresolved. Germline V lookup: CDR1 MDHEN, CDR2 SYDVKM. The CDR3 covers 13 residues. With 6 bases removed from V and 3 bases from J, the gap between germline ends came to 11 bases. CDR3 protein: CASRPRIDTEAFF. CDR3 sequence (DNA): TGTGCCAGCAGACCACGTATAGACACTGAAGCTTTCTTT.

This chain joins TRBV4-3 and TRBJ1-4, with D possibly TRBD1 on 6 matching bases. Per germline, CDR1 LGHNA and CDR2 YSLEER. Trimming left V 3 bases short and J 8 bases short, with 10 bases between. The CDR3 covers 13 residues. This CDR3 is CASSQGAREKLFF. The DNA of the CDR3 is TGCGCCAGCAGCCAGGGGGCCAGGGAAAAACTGTTTTTT.

CDR3 in DNA: TGTGCCAGCAGCTTGGTTGGCAGGGGCGTCACTGAAGCTTTCTTT. Protein product: CASSLVGRGVTEAFF. The V call is TRBV5-6, the J call TRBJ1-1; perhaps TRBD1 as D (6 bases). Trimming cost V 0 bases and J 4 bases, with 13 bases left between them. CDR3 length equals 15 residues. CDR1 is SGHDT and CDR2 is YYEEEE in the germline V gene.

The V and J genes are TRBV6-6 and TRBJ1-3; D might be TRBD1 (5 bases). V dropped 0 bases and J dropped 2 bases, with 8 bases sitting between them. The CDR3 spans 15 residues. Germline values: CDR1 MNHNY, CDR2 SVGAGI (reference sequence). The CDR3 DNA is TGTGCCAGCAGTTACTCGAAGACAGCTGGAAACACCATATATTTT. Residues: CASSYSKTAGNTIYF.

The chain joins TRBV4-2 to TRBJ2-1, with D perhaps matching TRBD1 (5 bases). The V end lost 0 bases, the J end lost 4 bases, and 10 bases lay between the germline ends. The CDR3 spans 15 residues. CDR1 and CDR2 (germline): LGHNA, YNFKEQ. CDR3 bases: TGTGCCAGCAGCCAAGAATGGAAGGGGTACAATGAGCAGTTCTTC. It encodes CASSQEWKGYNEQFF.

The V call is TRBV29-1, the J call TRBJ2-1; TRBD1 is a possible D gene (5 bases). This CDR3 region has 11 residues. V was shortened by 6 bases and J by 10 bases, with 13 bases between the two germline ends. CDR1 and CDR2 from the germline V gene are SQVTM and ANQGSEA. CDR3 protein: CSVGSRQEQFF. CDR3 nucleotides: TGCAGCGTGGGATCTCGACAGGAGCAGTTCTTC.

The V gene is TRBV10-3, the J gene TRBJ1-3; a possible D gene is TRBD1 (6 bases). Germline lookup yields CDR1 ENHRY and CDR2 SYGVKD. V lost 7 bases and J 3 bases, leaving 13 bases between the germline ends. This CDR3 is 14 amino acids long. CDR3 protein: CAINGQSFGNTIYF. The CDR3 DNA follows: TGTGCCATCAACGGACAGAGTTTTGGAAACACCATATATTTT.

CDR3 coding DNA: TGCGCCAGCAGCCAAGTACGCCTAGCGGGATATGAGCAGTTCTTC. This translates into CASSQVRLAGYEQFF. The chain recombines TRBV4-3 with TRBJ2-1; 9 bases are a match to TRBD2. The CDR3 has 15 residues. With V trimmed by 1 base and J by 8 bases, 6 bases remained unmatched. Germline assignment: CDR1 LGHNA and CDR2 YSLEER.

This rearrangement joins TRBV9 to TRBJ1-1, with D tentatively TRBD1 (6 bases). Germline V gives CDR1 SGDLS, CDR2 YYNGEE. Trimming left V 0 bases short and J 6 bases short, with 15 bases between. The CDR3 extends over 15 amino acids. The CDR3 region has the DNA TGTGCCAGCAGCGTAGCCCCCCTAGGGGGGGCTGAAGCTTTCTTT. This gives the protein CASSVAPLGGAEAFF.